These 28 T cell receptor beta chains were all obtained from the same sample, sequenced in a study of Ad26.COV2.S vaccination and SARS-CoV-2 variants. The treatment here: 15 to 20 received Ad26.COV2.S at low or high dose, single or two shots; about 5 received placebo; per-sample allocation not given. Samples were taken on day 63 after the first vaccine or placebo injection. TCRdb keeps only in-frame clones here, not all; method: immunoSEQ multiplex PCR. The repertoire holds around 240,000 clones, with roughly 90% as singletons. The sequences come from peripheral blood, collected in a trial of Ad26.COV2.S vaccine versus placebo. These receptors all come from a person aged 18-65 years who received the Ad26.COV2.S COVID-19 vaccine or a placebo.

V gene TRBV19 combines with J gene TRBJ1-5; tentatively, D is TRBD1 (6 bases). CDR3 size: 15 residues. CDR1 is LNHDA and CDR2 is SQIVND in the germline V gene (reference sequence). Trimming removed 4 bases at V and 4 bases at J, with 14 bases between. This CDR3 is CASSSTGIGNQPQHF. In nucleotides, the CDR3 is TGTGCCAGTAGTAGCACAGGGATTGGGAATCAGCCCCAGCATTTT.

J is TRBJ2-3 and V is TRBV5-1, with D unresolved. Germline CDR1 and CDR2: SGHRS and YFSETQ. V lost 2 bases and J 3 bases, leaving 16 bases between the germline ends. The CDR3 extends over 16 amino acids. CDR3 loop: CASSFHRSPATDTQYF. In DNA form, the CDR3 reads TGCGCCAGCAGCTTCCACCGGAGTCCGGCGACAGATACGCAGTATTTT.

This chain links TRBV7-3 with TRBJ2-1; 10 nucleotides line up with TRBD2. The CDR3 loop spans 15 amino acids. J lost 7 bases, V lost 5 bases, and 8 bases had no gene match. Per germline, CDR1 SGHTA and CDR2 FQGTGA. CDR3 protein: CASSPGLAGVNEQFF. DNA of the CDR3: TGTGCCAGCAGCCCCGGGCTAGCGGGAGTAAATGAGCAGTTCTTC. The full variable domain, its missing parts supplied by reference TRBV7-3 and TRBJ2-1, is GAGVSQTPSNKVTEKGKYVELRCDPISGHTALYWYRQSLGQGPEFLIYFQGTGAADDSGLPNDRFFAVRPEGSVSTLKIQRTERGDSAVYLCASSPGLAGVNEQFFGPGTRLTVL.

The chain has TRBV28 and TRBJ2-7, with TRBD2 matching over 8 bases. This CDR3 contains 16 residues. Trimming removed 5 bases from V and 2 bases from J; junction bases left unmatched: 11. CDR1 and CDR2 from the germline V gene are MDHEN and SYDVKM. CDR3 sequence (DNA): TGTGCCAGCAGTCCATCTCGGGGGGGGAACACCTACGAGCAGTACTTC. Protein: CASSPSRGGNTYEQYF.

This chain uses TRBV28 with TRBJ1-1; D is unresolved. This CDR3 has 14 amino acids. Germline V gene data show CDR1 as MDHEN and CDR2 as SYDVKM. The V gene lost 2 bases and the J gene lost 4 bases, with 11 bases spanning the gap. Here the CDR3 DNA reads TGTGCCAGCAGTTTAAGGCCCTCGGGCACTGAAGCTTTCTTT. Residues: CASSLRPSGTEAFF.

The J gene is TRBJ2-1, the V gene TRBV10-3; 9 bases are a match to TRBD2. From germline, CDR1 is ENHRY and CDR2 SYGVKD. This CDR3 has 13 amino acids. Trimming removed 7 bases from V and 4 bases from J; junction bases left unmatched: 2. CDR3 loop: CAITSGIYNEQFF. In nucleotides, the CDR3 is TGTGCCATCACTAGCGGGATTTACAATGAGCAGTTCTTC.

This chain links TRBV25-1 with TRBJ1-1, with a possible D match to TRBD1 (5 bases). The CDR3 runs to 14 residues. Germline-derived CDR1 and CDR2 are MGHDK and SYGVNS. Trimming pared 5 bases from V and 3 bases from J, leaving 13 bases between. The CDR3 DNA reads TGTGCCAGCAGTACTGGGACTTGGGACACTGAAGCTTTCTTT. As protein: CASSTGTWDTEAFF.

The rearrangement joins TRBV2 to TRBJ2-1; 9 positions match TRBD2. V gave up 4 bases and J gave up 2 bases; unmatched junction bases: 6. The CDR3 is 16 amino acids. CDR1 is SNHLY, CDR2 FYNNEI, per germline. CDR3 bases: TGTGCCAGCAGTGGACTACTAGCGGGTCCCTACAATGAGCAGTTCTTC. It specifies CASSGLLAGPYNEQFF.

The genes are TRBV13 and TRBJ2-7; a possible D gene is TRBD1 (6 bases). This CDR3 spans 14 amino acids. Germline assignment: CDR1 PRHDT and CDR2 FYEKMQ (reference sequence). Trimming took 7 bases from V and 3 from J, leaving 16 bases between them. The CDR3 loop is CASTRLGTYYEQYF. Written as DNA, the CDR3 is TGTGCCAGCACCAGATTGGGGACATACTACGAGCAGTACTTC.

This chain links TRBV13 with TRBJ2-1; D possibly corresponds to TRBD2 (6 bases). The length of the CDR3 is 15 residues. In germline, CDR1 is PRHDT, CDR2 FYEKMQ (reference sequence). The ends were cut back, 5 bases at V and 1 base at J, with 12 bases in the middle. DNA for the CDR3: TGTGCCAGCAGCCCCCGGAGGGGTTCCTACAATGAGCAGTTCTTC. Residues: CASSPRRGSYNEQFF.

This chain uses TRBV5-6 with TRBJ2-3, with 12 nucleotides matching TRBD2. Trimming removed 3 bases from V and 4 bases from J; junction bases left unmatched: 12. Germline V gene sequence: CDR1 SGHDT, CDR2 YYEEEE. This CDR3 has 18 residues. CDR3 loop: CASSSWGTSGGSADTQYF. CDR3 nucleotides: TGTGCCAGCAGCTCGTGGGGAACTAGCGGGGGGTCCGCAGATACGCAGTATTTT.

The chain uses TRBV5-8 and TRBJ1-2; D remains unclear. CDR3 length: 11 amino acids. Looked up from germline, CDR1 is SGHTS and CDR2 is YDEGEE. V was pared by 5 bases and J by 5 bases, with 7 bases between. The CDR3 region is CASSRTYGYTF. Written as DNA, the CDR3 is TGTGCCAGCAGTCGGACTTATGGCTACACCTTC. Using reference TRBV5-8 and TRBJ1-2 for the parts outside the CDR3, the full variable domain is EAGVTQSPTHLIKTRGQQATLRCSPISGHTSVYWYQQALGLGLQFLLWYDEGEERNRGNFPPRFSGRQFPNYSSELNVNALELEDSALYLCASSRTYGYTFGSGTRLTVV.

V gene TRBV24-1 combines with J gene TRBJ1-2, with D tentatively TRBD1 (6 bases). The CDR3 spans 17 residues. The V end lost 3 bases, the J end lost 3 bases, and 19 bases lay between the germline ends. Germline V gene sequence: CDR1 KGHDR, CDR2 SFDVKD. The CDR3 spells CATSDASDLDSYYGYTF. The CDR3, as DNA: TGTGCCACCAGTGATGCCTCCGATCTGGACAGTTACTATGGCTACACCTTC.

This CDR3 is CASSSPSGTGGKSYNSPLHF. CDR3 coding DNA: TGTGCCAGCAGCTCCCCCTCCGGGACAGGGGGGAAGAGCTATAATTCACCCCTCCACTTT. The chain has TRBV7-3 and TRBJ1-6; 11 bases match TRBD1. There are 20 residues in the CDR3. The V gene's germline CDR1 is SGHTA and CDR2 FQGTGA. The junction had 14 bases not matched to a gene; V was cut back by 4 bases and J by 3 bases.

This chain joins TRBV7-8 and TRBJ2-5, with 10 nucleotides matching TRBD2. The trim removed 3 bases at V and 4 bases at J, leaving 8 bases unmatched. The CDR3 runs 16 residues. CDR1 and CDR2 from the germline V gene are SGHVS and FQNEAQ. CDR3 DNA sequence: TGTGCCAGCAGCTTCGGGGGACTAGCGCGAGGAGAGACCCAGTACTTC. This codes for CASSFGGLARGETQYF.

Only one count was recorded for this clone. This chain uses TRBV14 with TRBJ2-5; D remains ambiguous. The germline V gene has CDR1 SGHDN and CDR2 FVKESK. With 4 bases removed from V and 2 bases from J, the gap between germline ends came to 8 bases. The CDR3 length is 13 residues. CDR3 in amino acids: CASSRRRQETQYF. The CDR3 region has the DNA TGTGCCAGCAGCCGCCGGCGTCAAGAGACCCAGTACTTC.

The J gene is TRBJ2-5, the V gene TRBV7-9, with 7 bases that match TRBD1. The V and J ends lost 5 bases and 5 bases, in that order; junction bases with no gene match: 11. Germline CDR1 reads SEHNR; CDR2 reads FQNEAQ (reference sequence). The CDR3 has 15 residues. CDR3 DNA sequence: TGTGCCAGCAGCCGGCCGGACAGGCACATTGAGACCCAGTACTTC. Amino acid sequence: CASSRPDRHIETQYF.

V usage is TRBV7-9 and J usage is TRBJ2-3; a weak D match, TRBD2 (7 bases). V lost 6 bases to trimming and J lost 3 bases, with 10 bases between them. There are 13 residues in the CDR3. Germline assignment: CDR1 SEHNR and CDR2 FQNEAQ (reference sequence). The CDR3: CASSGGATDTQYF. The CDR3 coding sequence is TGTGCCAGCAGTGGGGGGGCGACAGATACGCAGTATTTT.

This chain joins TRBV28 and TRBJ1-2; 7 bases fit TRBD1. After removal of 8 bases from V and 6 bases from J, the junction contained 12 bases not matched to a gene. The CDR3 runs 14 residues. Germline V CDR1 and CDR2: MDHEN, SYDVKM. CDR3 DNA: TGTGCCAGCCAGACCCTAGGACAGGTCCATGGCTACACCTTC. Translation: CASQTLGQVHGYTF.

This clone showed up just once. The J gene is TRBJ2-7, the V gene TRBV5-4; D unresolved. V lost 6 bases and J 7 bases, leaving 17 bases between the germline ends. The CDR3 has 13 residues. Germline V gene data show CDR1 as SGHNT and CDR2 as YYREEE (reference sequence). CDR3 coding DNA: TGTGCCAGCACCCCCGGCCATTTCGAGGAGCAGTACTTC. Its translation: CASTPGHFEEQYF.

CDR3 bases: TGTGCCAGCAGCGCGGACGTCTACCAAGAGACCCAGTACTTC. Translation: CASSADVYQETQYF. The J gene is TRBJ2-5, the V gene TRBV5-5; D remains unclear. The CDR3 length is 14 residues. CDR1 and CDR2 (germline): SGHKS, YYEKEE (reference sequence). The V and J ends lost 4 bases and 0 bases respectively, with 10 bases between them.

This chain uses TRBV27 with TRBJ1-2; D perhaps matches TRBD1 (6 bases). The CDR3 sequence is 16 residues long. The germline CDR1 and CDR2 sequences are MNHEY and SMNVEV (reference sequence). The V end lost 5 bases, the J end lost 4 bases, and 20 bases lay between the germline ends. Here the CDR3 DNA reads TGTGCCAGCAGTATAAAACACCCACAGGGCGGCTATGGCTACACCTTC. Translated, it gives CASSIKHPQGGYGYTF.

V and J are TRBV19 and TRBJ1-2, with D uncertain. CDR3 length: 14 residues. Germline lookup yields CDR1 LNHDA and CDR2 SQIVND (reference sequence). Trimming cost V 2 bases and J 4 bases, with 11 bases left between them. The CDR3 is CASSIRQYSYGYTF. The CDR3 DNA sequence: TGTGCCAGTAGTATACGGCAGTATAGCTATGGCTACACCTTC. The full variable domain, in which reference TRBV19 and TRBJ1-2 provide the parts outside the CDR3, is DGGITQSPKYLFRKEGQNVTLSCEQNLNHDAMYWYRQDPGQGLRLIYYSQIVNDFQKGDIAEGYSVSREKKESFPLTVTSAQKNPTAFYLCASSIRQYSYGYTFGSGTRLTVV.

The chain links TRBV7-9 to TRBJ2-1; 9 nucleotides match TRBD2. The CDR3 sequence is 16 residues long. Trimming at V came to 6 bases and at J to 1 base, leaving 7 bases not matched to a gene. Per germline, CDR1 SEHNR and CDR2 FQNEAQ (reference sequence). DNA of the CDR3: TGTGCCAGCAGGGCCTCTAGCGGGGCATCCTACAATGAGCAGTTCTTC. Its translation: CASRASSGASYNEQFF.

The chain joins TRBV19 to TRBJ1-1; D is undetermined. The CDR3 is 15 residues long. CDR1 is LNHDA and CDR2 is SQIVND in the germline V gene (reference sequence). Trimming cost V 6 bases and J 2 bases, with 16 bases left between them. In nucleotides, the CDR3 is TGTGCCAGTAGCCACCCTAACATGGCCAACACTGAAGCTTTCTTT. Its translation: CASSHPNMANTEAFF.

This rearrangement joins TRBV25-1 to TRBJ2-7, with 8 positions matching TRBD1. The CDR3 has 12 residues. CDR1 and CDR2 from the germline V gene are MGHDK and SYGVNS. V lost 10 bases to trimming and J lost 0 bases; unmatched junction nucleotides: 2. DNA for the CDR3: TGTGCCATCGGGACAGGCTCCTACGAGCAGTACTTC. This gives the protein CAIGTGSYEQYF.

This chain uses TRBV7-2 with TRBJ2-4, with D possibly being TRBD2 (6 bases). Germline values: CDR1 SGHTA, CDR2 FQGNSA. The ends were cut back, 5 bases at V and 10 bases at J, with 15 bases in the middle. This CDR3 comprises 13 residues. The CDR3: CASSPLGGTIQYF. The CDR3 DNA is TGTGCCAGCAGCCCTCTCGGGGGAACAATTCAGTACTTC.

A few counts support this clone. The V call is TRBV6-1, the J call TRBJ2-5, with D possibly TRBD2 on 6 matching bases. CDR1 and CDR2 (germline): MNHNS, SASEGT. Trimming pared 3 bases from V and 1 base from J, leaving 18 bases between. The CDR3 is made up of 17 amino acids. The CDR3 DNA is TGTGCCAGCAGTGAGGCCGGAATCGGGAGACTCCAAGAGACCCAGTACTTC. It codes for CASSEAGIGRLQETQYF.